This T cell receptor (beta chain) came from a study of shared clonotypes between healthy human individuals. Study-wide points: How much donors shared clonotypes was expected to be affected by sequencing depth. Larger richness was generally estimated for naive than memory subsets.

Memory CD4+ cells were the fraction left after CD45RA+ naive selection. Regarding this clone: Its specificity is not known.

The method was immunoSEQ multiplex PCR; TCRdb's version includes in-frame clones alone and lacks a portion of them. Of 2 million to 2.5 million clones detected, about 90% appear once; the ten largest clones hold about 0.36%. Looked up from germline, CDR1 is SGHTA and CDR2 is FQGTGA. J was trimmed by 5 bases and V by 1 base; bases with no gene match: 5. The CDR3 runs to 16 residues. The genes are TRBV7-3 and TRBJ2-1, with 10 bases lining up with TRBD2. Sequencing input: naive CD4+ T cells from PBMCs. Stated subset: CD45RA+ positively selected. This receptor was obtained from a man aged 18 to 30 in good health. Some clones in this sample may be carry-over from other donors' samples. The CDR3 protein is CASSLIGLAANNEQFF. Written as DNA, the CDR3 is TGTGCCAGCAGCTTAATTGGACTAGCGGCGAACAATGAGCAGTTCTTC.